This entry features one T cell receptor beta chain sequence. Its antigen is still unknown. This record belongs to a study of CXCR3-negative and CXCR3-positive naive CD8 T cells. TRB cDNA libraries were made by UMI-labeled 5' RACE. Reprocessing the 5' RACE reads, TCRdb reports a single entry for every CDR3 protein and omits DNA. This sample contains 65,000 to 95,000 distinct CDR3 sequences. CD45RO-CCR7+CD27+CD95- marked naive CD8+ T cells. Study findings and constraints: Much lower diversity was found in memory CD8+ cells, while both naive subsets had comparably high diversity. Naive cells that were CXCR3-negative or CXCR3-positive used TRBV-TRBJ genes alike, while memory cells diverged.

The CDR3 spans 15 residues. Germline assignment: CDR1 SGHTA and CDR2 FQGNSA. The V call is TRBV7-2, the J call TRBJ2-4; TCRdb calls TRBD1, which cannot be checked without DNA. This clonotype was sampled from a human donor in good health. Some clones in this sample may be carry-over from other donors' samples. Sequenced sample: naive CXCR3- CD8+ T cells from blood. Regarding subset: CD45RO-CCR7+CD27+CD95- naive CD8+ T cells lacking CXCR3 (TNR3-). CDR3 loop: CASSSPGQPQNIQYF.